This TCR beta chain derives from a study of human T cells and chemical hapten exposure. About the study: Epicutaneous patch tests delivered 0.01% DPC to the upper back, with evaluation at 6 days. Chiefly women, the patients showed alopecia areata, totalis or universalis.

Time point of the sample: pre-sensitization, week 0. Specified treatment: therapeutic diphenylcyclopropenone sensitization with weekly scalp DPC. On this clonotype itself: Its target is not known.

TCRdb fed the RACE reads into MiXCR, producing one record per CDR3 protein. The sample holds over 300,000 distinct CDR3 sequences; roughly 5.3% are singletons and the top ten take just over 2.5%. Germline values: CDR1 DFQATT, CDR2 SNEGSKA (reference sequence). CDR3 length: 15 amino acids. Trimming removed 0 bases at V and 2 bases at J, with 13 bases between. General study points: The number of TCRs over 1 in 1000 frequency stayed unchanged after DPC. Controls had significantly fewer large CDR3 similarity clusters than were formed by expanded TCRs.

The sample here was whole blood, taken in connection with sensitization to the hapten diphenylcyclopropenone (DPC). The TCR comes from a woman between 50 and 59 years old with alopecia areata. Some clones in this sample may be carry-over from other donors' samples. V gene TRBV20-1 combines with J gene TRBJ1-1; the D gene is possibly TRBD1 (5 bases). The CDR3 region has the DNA TGCAGTGCTAGAGATAACCCCACAGGCAACACTGAAGCTTTCTTT. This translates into CSARDNPTGNTEAFF.